The 9 T cell receptor beta chains below come from one sample, sequenced in a study of early T cells in non-severe SARS-CoV-2 infection. TCRdb fed the 5' RACE reads into MiXCR, producing one record per CDR3 protein. Among 20,000 to 30,000 distinct CDR3 sequences listed, 5.5% were seen once. Sample: whole blood. The receptors stem from an adult who was a healthcare worker with PCR-confirmed SARS-CoV-2 infection or an uninfected control (not recorded which).

This clonotype occurred many times. The V and J genes are TRBV18 and TRBJ1-2; tentatively, D is TRBD1 (6 bases). V lost 6 bases and J lost 4, with 15 bases in between. CDR1 and CDR2 from the germline V gene are KGHSH and LQKENI. This CDR3 spans 14 amino acids. CDR3: CASSETGLSYGYTF. The CDR3 nucleotides read TGTGCCAGCTCGGAAACAGGGTTATCCTATGGCTACACCTTC.

This clonotype was recorded at least ten times. This chain joins TRBV29-1 and TRBJ1-1, with D uncertain. In germline, CDR1 is SQVTM, CDR2 ANQGSEA. Deletions cut 4 bases from V and 8 bases from J, with 17 bases between. The CDR3 runs to 13 residues. The CDR3 sequence: CSVVPQPGREAFF. Written as DNA, the CDR3 is TGCAGCGTTGTCCCTCAGCCCGGCCGCGAAGCTTTCTTT.

Ten or more counts support this clonotype. The chain is built from TRBV20-1 and TRBJ2-5; TRBD1 agrees at 7 bases. The length of the CDR3 is 13 residues. Per the germline V gene, CDR1 is DFQATT and CDR2 is SNEGSKA (reference sequence). With V trimmed by 3 bases and J by 5 bases, 6 bases remained unmatched. CDR3: CSASTGAGETQYF. The CDR3 region has the DNA TGCAGTGCTAGTACAGGGGCCGGGGAGACCCAGTACTTC.

The CDR3 DNA reads TGTGCCAGCAGCCAAGTCGGGACTAGCGGGGGTGGATCCTACAATGAGCAGTTCTTC. Its protein is CASSQVGTSGGGSYNEQFF. The V gene is TRBV3-1, the J gene TRBJ2-1; 14 bases fit TRBD2. The germline gives CDR1 LGHDT, CDR2 YNNKEL (reference sequence). The V and J ends lost 1 base and 1 base, in that order; junction bases with no gene match: 6. CDR3 length equals 19 residues.

This clonotype was found many times. The rearrangement uses TRBV11-2 and TRBJ2-3; 8 nucleotides align to TRBD1. J was trimmed by 2 bases and V by 3 bases; bases with no gene match: 7. CDR3 length: 16 amino acids. The V gene's germline CDR1 is SGHAT and CDR2 FQNNGV. This CDR3 reads CASSFTGTGYTDTQYF. CDR3 nucleotide sequence: TGTGCCAGCAGCTTTACCGGGACAGGATACACAGATACGCAGTATTTT.

This clonotype was seen ten or more times. The CDR3, as DNA: TGCAGTGCTAGAGAGTGGGGGGCTAGCAATCAGCCCCAGCATTTT. Amino acids: CSAREWGASNQPQHF. The chain joins TRBV20-1 to TRBJ1-5, with a tentative D call TRBD1 (6 bases). V was cut by 0 bases and J by 0 bases, with 9 bases left in between. The CDR3 extends over 15 amino acids. Germline V gene lookup returns CDR1 DFQATT and CDR2 SNEGSKA (reference sequence).

This clonotype has at least ten counts. The genes are TRBV6-1 and TRBJ1-1; D unclear. The CDR3 runs 15 residues. V lost 5 bases to trimming and J lost 0 bases, with 13 bases between them. Looked up from germline, CDR1 is MNHNS and CDR2 is SASEGT. CDR3: CASSPRGGLNTEAFF. The CDR3 region has the DNA TGTGCCAGCAGTCCCCGAGGAGGCTTGAACACTGAAGCTTTCTTT.

This clonotype was found a few times. The chain links TRBV7-2 to TRBJ2-3; tentative D call: TRBD2 (5 bases). V dropped 5 bases and J dropped 4 bases, with 13 bases sitting between them. This CDR3 is 14 amino acids long. Germline-derived CDR1 and CDR2 are SGHTA and FQGNSA. The CDR3: CASSHPPRADTQYF. Written as DNA, the CDR3 is TGTGCCAGCAGCCACCCCCCGCGGGCAGATACGCAGTATTTT.

This clonotype was seen repeatedly, ten times or more. A read error may produce the germline difference seen at one junction end. J is TRBJ1-1 and V is TRBV7-2, with D uncertain. Germline assignment: CDR1 SGHTA and CDR2 FQGNSA. The CDR3 extends over 12 amino acids. DNA for the CDR3: TGTGCCAGCAGCTTATCGGGGTCCTCTCAGGTCTTT. Its translation is CASSLSGSSQVF.